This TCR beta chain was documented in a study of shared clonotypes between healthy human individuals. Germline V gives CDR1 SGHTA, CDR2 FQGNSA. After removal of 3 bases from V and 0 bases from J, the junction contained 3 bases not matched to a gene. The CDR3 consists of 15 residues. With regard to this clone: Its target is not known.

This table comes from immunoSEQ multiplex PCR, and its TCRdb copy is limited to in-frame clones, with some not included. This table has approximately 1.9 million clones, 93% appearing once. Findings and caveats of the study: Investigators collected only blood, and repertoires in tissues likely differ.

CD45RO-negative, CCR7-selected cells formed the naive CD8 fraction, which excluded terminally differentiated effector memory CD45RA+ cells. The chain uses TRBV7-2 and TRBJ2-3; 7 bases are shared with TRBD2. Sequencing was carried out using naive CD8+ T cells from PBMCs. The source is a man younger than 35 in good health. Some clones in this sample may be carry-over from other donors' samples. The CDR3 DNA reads TGTGCCAGCAGCTTTAGCGGGTCTAGCACAGATACGCAGTATTTT. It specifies CASSFSGSSTDTQYF. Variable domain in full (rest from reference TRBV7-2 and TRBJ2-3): GAGVSQSPSNKVTEKGKDVELRCDPISGHTALYWYRQSLGQGLEFLIYFQGNSAPDKSGLPSDRFSAERTGGSVSTLTIQRTQQEDSAVYLCASSFSGSSTDTQYFGPGTRLTVL.